This T cell receptor beta chain was profiled in a study of T cell changes during pregnancy in multiple sclerosis. The assay was immunoSEQ multiplex PCR, and TCRdb's table has in-frame clones only and misses some. The sample carries around 80,000 clones, 85% to 95% recorded once. CDR1 and CDR2 (germline): KGHSH, LQKENI. V shed 6 bases, J shed 9 bases, and the junction held 6 bases outside the gene matches. This CDR3 spans 14 amino acids. This rearrangement joins TRBV18 to TRBJ1-6, with TRBD1 identical over 9 bases. The source material was peripheral blood, sampled in the second trimester of pregnancy. The source is a female donor in good health, enrolled as a control in a pregnancy study. The CDR3 loop reads CASSLRDRVSPLHF. In nucleotides, the CDR3 is TGTGCCAGCTCGCTCCGGGACAGGGTTTCACCCCTCCACTTT.